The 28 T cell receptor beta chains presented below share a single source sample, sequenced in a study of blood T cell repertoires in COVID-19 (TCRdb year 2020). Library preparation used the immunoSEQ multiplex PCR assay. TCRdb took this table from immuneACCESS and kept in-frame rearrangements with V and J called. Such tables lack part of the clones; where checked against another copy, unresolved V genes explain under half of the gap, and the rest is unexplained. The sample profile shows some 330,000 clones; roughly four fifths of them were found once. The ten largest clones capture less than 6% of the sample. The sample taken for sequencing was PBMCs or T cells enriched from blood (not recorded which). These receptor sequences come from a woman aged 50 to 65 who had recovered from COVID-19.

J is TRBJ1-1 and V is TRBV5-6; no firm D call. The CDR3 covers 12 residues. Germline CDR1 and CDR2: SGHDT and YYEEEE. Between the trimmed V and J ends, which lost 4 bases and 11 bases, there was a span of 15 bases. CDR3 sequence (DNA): TGTGCCAGCAGCCTTGCTCCCGGTGAGGCTTTCTTT. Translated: CASSLAPGEAFF.

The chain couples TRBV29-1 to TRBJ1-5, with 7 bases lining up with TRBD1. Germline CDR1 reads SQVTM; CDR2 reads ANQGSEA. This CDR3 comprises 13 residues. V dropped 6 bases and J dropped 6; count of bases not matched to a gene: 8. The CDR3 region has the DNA TGCAGCGTCGCTACAGGGGTAGGTCAGCCCCAGCATTTT. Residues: CSVATGVGQPQHF.

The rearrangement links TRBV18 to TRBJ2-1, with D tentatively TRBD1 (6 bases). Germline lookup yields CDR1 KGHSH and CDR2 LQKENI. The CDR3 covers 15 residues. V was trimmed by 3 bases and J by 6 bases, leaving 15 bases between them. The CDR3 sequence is CASSPTRGQINEQFF. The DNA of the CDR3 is TGTGCCAGCTCACCCACCCGCGGACAGATCAATGAGCAGTTCTTC.

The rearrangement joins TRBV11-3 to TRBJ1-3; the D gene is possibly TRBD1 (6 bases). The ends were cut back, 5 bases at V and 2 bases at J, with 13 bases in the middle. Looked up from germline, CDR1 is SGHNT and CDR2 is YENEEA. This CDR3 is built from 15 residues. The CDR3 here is CASSEYDRPGNTIYF. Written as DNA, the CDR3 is TGTGCCAGCAGCGAATATGACAGGCCTGGAAACACCATATATTTT.

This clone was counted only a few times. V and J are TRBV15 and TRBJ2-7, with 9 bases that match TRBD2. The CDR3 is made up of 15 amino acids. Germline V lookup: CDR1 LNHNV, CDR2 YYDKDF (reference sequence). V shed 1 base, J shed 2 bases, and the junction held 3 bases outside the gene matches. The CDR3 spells CATSRASGATYEQYF. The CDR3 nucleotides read TGTGCCACCAGCAGAGCTAGCGGGGCTACCTACGAGCAGTACTTC.

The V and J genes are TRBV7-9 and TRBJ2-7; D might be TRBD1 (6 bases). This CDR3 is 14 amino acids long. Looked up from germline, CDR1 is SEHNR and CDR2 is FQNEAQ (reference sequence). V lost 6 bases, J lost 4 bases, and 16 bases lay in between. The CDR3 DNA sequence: TGTGCCAGCAGAGGGGGAATTAAAGTTTACGAGCAGTACTTC. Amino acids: CASRGGIKVYEQYF.

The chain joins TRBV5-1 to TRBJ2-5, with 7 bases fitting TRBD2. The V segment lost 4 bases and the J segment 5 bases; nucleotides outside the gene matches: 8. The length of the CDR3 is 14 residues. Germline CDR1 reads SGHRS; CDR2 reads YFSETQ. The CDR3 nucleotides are TGCGCCAGCAGCCTCGAGCGGGGAGGTGAGACCCAGTACTTC. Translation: CASSLERGGETQYF. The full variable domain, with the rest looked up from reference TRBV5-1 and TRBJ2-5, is KAGVTQTPRYLIKTRGQQVTLSCSPISGHRSVSWYQQTPGQGLQFLFEYFSETQRNKGNFPGRFSGRQFSNSRSEMNVSTLELGDSALYLCASSLERGGETQYFGPGTRLLVL.

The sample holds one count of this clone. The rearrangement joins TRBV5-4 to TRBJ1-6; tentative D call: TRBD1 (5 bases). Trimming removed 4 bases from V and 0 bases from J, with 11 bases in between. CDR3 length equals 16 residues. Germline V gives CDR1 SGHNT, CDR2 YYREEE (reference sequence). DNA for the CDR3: TGTGCCAGCAGCCCTCAGGGAAGCTCCTATAATTCACCCCTCCACTTT. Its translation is CASSPQGSSYNSPLHF. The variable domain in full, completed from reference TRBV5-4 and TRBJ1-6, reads ETGVTQSPTHLIKTRGQQVTLRCSSQSGHNTVSWYQQALGQGPQFIFQYYREEENGRGNFPPRFSGLQFPNYSSELNVNALELDDSALYLCASSPQGSSYNSPLHFGNGTRLTVT.

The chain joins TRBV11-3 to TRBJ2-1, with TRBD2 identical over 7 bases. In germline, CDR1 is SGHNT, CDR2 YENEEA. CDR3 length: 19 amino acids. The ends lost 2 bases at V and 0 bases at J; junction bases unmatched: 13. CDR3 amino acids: CASSLIETSGASSYNEQFF. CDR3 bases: TGTGCCAGCAGCTTAATTGAAACCAGCGGGGCCTCCTCCTACAATGAGCAGTTCTTC.

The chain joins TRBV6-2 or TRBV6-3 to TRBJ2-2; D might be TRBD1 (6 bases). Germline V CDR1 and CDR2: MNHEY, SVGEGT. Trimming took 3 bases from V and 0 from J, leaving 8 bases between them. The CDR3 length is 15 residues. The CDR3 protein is CASSYGQTNTGELFF. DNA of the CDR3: TGTGCCAGCAGTTATGGACAGACGAACACCGGGGAGCTGTTTTTT.

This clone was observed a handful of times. Here the CDR3 reads CASSLLPPDTQYF. The CDR3 DNA reads as TGTGCCAGCAGTTTACTCCCCCCAGATACGCAGTATTTT. The chain has TRBV27 and TRBJ2-3; D gene ambiguous. From germline, CDR1 is MNHEY and CDR2 SMNVEV (reference sequence). The CDR3 contains 13 residues. Trimming took off 2 bases at V and 4 bases at J, with 7 bases between the two ends.

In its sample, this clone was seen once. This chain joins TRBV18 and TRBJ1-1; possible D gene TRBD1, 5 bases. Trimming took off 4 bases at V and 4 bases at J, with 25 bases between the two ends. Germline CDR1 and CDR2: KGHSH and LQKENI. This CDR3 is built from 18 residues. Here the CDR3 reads CASSQYTGTADWGTEAFF. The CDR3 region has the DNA TGTGCCAGCTCACAATACACGGGGACTGCTGATTGGGGCACTGAAGCTTTCTTT.

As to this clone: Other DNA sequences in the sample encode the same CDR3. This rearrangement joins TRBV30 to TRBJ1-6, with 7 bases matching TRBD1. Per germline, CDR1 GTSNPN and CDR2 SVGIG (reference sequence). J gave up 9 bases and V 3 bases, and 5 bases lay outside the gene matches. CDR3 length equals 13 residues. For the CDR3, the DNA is TGTGCCTGGAGCCCACAGGGGTCTTCACCCCTCCACTTT. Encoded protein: CAWSPQGSSPLHF.

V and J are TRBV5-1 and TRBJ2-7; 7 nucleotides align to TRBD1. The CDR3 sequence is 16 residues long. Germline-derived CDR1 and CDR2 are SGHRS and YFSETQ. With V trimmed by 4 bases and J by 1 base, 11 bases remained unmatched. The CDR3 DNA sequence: TGCGCCAGCAGCAGAACAGGGGATCAACCTTCCTACGAGCAGTACTTC. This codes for CASSRTGDQPSYEQYF.

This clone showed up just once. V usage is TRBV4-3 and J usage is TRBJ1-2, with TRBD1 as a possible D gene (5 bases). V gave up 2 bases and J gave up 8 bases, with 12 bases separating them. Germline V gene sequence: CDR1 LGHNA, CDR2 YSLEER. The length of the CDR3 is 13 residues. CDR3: CASSQIGVPGYTF. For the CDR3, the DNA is TGCGCCAGCAGCCAAATAGGGGTTCCCGGCTACACCTTC.

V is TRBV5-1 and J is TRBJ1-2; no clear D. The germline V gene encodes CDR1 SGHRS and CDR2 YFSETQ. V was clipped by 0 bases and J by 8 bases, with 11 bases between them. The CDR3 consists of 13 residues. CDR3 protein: CASSLGGLRGYTF. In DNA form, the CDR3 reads TGCGCCAGCAGCTTGGGAGGGTTGCGCGGCTACACCTTC.

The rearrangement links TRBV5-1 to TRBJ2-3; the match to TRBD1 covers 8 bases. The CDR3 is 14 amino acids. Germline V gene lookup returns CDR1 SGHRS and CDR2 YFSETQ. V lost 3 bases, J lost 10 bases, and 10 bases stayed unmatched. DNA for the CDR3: TGCGCCAGCAGCTCGGCCTCAGGGGGCGGAGCGCAGTATTTT. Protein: CASSSASGGGAQYF.

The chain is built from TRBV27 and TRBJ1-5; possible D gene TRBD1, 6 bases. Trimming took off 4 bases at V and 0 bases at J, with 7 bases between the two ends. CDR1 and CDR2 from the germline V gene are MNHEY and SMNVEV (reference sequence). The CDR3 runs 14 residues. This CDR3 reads CASSWGHSNQPQHF. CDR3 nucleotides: TGTGCCAGCAGTTGGGGGCATAGCAATCAGCCCCAGCATTTT.

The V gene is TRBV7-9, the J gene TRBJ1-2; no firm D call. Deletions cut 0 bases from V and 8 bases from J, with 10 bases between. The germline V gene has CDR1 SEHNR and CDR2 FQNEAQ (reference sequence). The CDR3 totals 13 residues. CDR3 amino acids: CASSLAVIGGYTF. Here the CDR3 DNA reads TGTGCCAGCAGCTTAGCCGTGATCGGGGGCTACACCTTC. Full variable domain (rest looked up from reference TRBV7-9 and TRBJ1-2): DTGVSQNPRHKITKRGQNVTFRCDPISEHNRLYWYRQTLGQGPEFLTYFQNEAQLEKSRLLSDRFSAERPKGSFSTLEIQRTEQGDSAMYLCASSLAVIGGYTFGSGTRLTVV.

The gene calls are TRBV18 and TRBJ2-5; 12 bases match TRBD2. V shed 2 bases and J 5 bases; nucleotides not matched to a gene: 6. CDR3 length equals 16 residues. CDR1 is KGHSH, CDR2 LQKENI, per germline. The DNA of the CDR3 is TGTGCCAGCTCACCAAGCAGACTAGCGGGAGATGAGACCCAGTACTTC. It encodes CASSPSRLAGDETQYF.

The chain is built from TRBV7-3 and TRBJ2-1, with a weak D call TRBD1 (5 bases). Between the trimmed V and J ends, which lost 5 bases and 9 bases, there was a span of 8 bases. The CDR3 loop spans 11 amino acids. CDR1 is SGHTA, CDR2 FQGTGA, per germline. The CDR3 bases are TGTGCCAGCAGCCAAGGGGCTGAGCAGTTCTTC. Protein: CASSQGAEQFF.

CDR3 residues: CASSYSRAGNNQPQHF. The CDR3, as DNA: TGTGCCAGCAGTTACTCGAGAGCGGGGAACAATCAGCCCCAGCATTTT. The chain is built from TRBV6-2 or TRBV6-3 and TRBJ1-5; no clear D. With 0 bases removed from V and 3 bases from J, the gap between germline ends came to 12 bases. The CDR3 is made up of 16 amino acids. Germline V gives CDR1 MNHEY, CDR2 SVGEGT.

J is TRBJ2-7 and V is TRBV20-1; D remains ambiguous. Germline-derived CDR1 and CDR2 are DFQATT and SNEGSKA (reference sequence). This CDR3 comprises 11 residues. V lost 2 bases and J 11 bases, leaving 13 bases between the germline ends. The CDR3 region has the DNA TGCAGTGCTAGACTGCACCCTGAGGAGTACTTC. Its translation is CSARLHPEEYF.

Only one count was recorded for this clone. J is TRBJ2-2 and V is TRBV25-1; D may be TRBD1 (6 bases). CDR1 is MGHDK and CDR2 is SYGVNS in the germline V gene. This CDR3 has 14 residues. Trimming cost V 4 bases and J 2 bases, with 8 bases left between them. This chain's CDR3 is CASSAQGNTGELFF. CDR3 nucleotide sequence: TGTGCCAGCAGTGCACAGGGAAACACCGGGGAGCTGTTTTTT.

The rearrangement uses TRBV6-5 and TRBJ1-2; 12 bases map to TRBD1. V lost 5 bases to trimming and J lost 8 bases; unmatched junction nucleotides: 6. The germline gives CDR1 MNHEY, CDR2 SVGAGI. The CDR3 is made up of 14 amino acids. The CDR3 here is CASSRGQGARGYTF. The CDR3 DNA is TGTGCCAGCAGTAGGGGACAGGGGGCCCGGGGCTACACCTTC.

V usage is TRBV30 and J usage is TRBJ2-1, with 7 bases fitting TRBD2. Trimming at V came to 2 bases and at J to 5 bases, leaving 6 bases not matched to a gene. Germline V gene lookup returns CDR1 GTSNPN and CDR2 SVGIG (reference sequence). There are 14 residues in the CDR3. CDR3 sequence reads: CAWSSVSGHNEQFF. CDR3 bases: TGTGCCTGGAGTTCGGTTAGCGGGCACAATGAGCAGTTCTTC.

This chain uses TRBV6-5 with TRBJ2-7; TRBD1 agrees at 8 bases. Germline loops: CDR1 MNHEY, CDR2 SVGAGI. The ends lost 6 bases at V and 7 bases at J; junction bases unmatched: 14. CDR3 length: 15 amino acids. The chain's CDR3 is CASRPRDRSSFEQYF. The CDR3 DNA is TGTGCCAGCAGACCAAGGGACAGGTCCTCTTTTGAGCAGTACTTC.

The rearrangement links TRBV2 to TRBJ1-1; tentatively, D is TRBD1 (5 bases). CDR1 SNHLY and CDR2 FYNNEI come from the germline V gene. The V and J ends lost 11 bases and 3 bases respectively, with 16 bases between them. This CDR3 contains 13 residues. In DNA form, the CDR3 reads TGTGCCGGAAGCCGAGGGGACTACACTGAAGCTTTCTTT. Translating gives CAGSRGDYTEAFF.